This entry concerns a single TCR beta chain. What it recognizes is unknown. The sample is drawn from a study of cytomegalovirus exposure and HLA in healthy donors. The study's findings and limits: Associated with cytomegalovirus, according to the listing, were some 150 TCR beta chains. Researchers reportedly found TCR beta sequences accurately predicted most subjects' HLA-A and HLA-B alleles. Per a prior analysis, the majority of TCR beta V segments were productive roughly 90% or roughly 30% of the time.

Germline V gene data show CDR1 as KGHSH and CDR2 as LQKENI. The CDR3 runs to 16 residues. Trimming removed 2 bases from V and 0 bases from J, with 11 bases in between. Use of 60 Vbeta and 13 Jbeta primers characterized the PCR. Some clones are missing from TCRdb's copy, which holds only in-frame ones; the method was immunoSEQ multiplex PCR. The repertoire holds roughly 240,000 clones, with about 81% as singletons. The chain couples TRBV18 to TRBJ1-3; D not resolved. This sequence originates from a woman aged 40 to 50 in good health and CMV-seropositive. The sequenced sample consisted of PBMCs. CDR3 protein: CASSPNAQSSGNTIYF. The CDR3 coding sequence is TGTGCCAGCTCACCAAACGCACAGAGCTCTGGAAACACCATATATTTT.